The next 14 T cell receptor beta chains were all read from a single sample in a study of shared clonotypes between healthy human individuals. Repertoires were generated with immunoSEQ multiplex PCR, while TCRdb's copy carries only in-frame clones and drops some. The sample carries fewer than 600,000 clones, around three quarters recorded once. Sequences were obtained from PBMCs. All receptors come from a woman aged 40 to 50 in good health. Some clones in this sample may be carry-over from other donors' samples.

The chain joins TRBV29-1 to TRBJ1-2; D gene ambiguous. CDR1 and CDR2 (germline): SQVTM, ANQGSEA. The ends were cut back, 3 bases at V and 4 bases at J, with 12 bases in the middle. This CDR3 comprises 13 residues. CDR3 coding DNA: TGCAGCGTTGAGGCCAGGCAATTCTATGGCTACACCTTC. Protein product: CSVEARQFYGYTF.

The chain couples TRBV18 to TRBJ2-5, with 7 bases aligning to TRBD2. J was trimmed by 2 bases and V by 6 bases; bases with no gene match: 3. Germline assignment: CDR1 KGHSH and CDR2 LQKENI. The CDR3 runs to 13 residues. Written as DNA, the CDR3 is TGTGCCAGCTCTCGACTAGCTCAAGAGACCCAGTACTTC. This gives the protein CASSRLAQETQYF.

V is TRBV30 and J is TRBJ2-3; tentative D call: TRBD1 (5 bases). Germline-derived CDR1 and CDR2 are GTSNPN and SVGIG (reference sequence). Deletions cut 2 bases from V and 5 bases from J, with 17 bases between. The length of the CDR3 is 15 residues. CDR3 in amino acids: CAWSSDIRDGDTQYF. The CDR3 DNA follows: TGTGCCTGGAGTTCGGACATCAGAGATGGAGATACGCAGTATTTT.

This clone was seen a single time. The chain uses TRBV4-1 and TRBJ2-1, with D tentatively TRBD1 or TRBD2 (7 bases each). The CDR3 is 17 residues long. The V and J ends lost 3 bases and 2 bases respectively, with 17 bases between them. CDR1 is MGHRA and CDR2 is YSYEKL in the germline V gene. The CDR3 DNA is TGCGCCAGCAGCCACCCGACAGGGAGGGGAACCTACAATGAGCAGTTCTTC. Amino acid sequence: CASSHPTGRGTYNEQFF.

The chain joins TRBV5-1 to TRBJ2-1; D not certain. The V end was cut by 4 bases, the J end by 0 bases, with 11 bases between. The CDR3 is 15 residues long. The germline gives CDR1 SGHRS, CDR2 YFSETQ. The CDR3 sequence: CASSRSMSSYNEQFF. CDR3 bases: TGCGCCAGCAGCAGGTCCATGAGCTCCTACAATGAGCAGTTCTTC.

This sequence joins TRBV5-1 and TRBJ2-7, with TRBD1 matching over 9 bases. The CDR3 sequence is 15 residues long. Unmatched junction bases numbered 10, after V lost 8 bases and J lost 1 base. Germline V gene sequence: CDR1 SGHRS, CDR2 YFSETQ. The CDR3 sequence: CASHSGTGRSYEQYF. The CDR3 coding sequence is TGCGCCAGTCACTCGGGGACAGGGAGATCCTACGAGCAGTACTTC.

In its sample, this clone was seen a few times. V gene TRBV19 combines with J gene TRBJ2-7; D is possibly TRBD1 or TRBD2 (5 bases each). Trimming took off 4 bases at V and 1 base at J, with 11 bases between the two ends. Germline CDR1 reads LNHDA; CDR2 reads SQIVND (reference sequence). The CDR3 extends over 14 amino acids. The CDR3 sequence: CASSRGGGSYEQYF. The DNA for the CDR3 is TGTGCCAGTAGTAGGGGCGGCGGGTCCTACGAGCAGTACTTC.

The rearrangement uses TRBV7-9 and TRBJ1-1; possible D gene TRBD1, 6 bases. Germline CDR1 and CDR2: SEHNR and FQNEAQ (reference sequence). This CDR3 has 16 residues. V was pared by 5 bases and J by 4 bases, with 20 bases between. CDR3 coding DNA: TGTGCCAGCAGCCACGGACAGCACGAAGGTGGCACTGAAGCTTTCTTT. This encodes CASSHGQHEGGTEAFF.

The genes are TRBV6-1 and TRBJ2-7; TRBD2 is a possible D gene (6 bases). Germline CDR1 reads MNHNS; CDR2 reads SASEGT. V was clipped by 0 bases and J by 3 bases, with 12 bases between them. CDR3 length: 15 residues. CDR3 DNA sequence: TGTGCCAGCAGTGAAGCCTTAACTAGCAGCTACGAGCAGTACTTC. This encodes CASSEALTSSYEQYF.

J is TRBJ2-5 and V is TRBV30; the D is unclear. The assigned J gene may be wrong: the sequence end matches TRBJ2-7 better. CDR1 is GTSNPN and CDR2 is SVGIG in the germline V gene (reference sequence). This CDR3 has 12 amino acids. CDR3 DNA sequence: TGTGCCTGGAGTGGAGGCGCCTACGAGCAGTACTTC. Its translation: CAWSGGAYEQYF.

J is TRBJ2-6 and V is TRBV4-3; no clear D. Germline V gene lookup returns CDR1 LGHNA and CDR2 YSLEER. The CDR3 has 16 residues. V was pared by 1 base and J by 2 bases, with 9 bases between. The CDR3, as DNA: TGCGCCAGCAGCCAAGCCGTTTCCCCTGGGGCCAACGTCCTGACTTTC. Its translation: CASSQAVSPGANVLTF.

This rearrangement joins TRBV7-3 to TRBJ2-3; the match to TRBD2 covers 8 bases. There are 14 residues in the CDR3. The germline V gene has CDR1 SGHTA and CDR2 FQGTGA. Trimming removed 5 bases from V and 4 bases from J; junction bases left unmatched: 5. The CDR3 DNA is TGTGCCAGCAGCCAGGGACTAGATGCAGATACGCAGTATTTT. Translation: CASSQGLDADTQYF.

Remarks on this clone: The junction shows a germline mismatch at one end, possibly a read error. The CDR3 sequence: CAASRSRQGRTGELFF. CDR3 sequence (DNA): TGTGCCGCCAGCAGGTCCCGACAGGGACGGACCGGGGAGCTGTTTTTT. The chain joins TRBV15 to TRBJ2-2; 7 bases match TRBD1. Germline assignment: CDR1 LNHNV and CDR2 YYDKDF (reference sequence). This CDR3 has 16 residues.

Points on this clone: Other DNA variants within this sample encode the same CDR3. The chain is built from TRBV5-1 and TRBJ2-3; 7 bases fit TRBD1. With V trimmed by 3 bases and J by 0 bases, 1 base remained unmatched. The CDR3 is 14 residues long. Germline V lookup: CDR1 SGHRS, CDR2 YFSETQ. Here the CDR3 DNA reads TGCGCCAGCAGCTCGGGACAGAGCACAGATACGCAGTATTTT. Residues: CASSSGQSTDTQYF.